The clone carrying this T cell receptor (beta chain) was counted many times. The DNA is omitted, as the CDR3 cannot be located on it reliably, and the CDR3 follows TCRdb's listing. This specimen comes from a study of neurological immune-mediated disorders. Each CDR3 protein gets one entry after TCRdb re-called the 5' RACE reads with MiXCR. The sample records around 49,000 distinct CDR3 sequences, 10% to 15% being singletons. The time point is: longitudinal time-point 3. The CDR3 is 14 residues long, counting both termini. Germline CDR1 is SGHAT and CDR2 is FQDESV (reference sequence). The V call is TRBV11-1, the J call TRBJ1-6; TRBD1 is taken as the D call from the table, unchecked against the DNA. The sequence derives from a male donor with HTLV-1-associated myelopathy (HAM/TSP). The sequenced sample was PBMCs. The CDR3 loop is CASSFRGRNSPLHF.